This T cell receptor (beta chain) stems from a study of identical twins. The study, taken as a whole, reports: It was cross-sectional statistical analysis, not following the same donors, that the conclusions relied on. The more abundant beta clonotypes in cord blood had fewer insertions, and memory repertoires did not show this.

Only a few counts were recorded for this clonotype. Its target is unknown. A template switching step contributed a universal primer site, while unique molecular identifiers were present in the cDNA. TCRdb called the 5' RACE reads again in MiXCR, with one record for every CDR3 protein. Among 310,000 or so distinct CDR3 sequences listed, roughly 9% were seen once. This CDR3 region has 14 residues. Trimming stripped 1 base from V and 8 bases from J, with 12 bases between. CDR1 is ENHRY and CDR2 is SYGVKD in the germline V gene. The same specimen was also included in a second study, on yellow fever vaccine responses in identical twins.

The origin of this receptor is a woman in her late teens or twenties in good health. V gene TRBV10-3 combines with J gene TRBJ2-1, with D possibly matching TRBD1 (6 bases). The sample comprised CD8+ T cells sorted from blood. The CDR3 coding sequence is TGTGCCATCAGTGAGTACAGGGAAAGGGATGAGCAGTTCTTC. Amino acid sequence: CAISEYRERDEQFF.